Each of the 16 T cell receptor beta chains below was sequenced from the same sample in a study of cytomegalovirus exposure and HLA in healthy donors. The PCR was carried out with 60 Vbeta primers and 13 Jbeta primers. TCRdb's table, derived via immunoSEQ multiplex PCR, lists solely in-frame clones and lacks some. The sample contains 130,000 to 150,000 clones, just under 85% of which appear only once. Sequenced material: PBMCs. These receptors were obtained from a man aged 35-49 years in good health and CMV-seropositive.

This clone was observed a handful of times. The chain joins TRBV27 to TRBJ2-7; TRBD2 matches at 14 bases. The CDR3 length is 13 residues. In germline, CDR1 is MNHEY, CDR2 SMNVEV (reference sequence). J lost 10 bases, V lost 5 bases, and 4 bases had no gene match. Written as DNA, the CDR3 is TGTGCCAGCAGTCGGGGGACTAGCGGGGGCCAGTACTTC. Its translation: CASSRGTSGGQYF.

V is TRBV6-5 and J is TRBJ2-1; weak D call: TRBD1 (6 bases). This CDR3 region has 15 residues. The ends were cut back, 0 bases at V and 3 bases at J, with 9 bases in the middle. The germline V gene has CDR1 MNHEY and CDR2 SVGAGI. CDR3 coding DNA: TGTGCCAGCAGTTACTCGGGGGCCGTCTACAATGAGCAGTTCTTC. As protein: CASSYSGAVYNEQFF.

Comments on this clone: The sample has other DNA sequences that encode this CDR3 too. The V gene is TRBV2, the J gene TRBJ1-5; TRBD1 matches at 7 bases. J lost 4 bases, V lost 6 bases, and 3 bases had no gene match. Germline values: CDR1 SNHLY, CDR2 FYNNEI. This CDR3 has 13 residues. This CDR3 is CASRGTVNQPQHF. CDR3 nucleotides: TGTGCCAGCAGGGGGACAGTTAATCAGCCCCAGCATTTT.

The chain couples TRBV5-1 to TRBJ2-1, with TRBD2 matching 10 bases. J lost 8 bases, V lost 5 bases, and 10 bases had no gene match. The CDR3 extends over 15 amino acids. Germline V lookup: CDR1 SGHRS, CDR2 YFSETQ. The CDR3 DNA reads TGCGCCAGCAGGAAAAGAACTAGCGGGAATGATGAGCAGTTCTTC. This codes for CASRKRTSGNDEQFF.

As DNA, the CDR3 is TGTGCCAGCAGCTTTCAGCGGTGGGAGACCCAGTACTTC. The encoded protein is CASSFQRWETQYF. This chain joins TRBV7-9 and TRBJ2-5; perhaps TRBD2 as D (5 bases). The CDR3 sequence is 13 residues long. Trimming removed 3 bases at V and 5 bases at J, with 10 bases between. Germline V gene data show CDR1 as SEHNR and CDR2 as FQNEAQ (reference sequence).

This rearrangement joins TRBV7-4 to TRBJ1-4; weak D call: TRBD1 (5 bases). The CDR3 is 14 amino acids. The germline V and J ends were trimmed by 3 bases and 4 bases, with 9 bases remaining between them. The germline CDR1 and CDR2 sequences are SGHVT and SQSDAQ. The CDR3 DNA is TGTGCCAGCAGCTTGGGGCGGTATAATGAAAAACTGTTTTTT. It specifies CASSLGRYNEKLFF.

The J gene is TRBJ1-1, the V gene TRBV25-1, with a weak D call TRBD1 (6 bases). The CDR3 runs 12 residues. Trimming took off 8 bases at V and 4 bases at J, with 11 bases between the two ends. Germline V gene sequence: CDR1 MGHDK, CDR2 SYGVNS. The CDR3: CASGGGGTEAFF. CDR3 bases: TGTGCCAGCGGAGGGGGGGGCACTGAAGCTTTCTTT.

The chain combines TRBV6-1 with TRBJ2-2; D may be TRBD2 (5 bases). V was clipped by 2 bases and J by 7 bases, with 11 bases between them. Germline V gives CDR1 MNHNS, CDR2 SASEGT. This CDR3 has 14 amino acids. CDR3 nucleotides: TGTGCCAGCAGTGAATCTCGCGGGTACGGGGAGCTGTTTTTT. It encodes CASSESRGYGELFF.

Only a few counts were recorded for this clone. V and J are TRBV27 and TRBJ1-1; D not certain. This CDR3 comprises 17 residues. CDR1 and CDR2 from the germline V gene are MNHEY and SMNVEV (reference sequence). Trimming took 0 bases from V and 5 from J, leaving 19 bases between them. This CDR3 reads CASSLSWRRVPDTEAFF. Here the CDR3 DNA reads TGTGCCAGCAGTTTATCGTGGCGGAGGGTGCCCGATACTGAAGCTTTCTTT.

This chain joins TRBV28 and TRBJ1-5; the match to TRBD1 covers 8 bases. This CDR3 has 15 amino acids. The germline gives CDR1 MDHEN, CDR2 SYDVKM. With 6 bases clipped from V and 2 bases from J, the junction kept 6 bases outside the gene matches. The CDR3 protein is CASSVQGEGNQPQHF. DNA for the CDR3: TGTGCCAGCAGCGTACAGGGGGAAGGCAATCAGCCCCAGCATTTT.

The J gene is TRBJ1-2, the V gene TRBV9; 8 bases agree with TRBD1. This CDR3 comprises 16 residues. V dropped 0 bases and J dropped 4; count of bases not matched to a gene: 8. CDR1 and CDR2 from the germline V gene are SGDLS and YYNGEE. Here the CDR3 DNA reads TGTGCCAGCAGCGTAGCAGGGGCAGGGGGCCCCTATGGCTACACCTTC. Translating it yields CASSVAGAGGPYGYTF.

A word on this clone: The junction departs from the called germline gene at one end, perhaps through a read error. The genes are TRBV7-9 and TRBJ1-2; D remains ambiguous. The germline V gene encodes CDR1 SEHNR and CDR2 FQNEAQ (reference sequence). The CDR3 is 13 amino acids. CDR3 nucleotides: TGTTCCAGCAGCTTATCTTTCGTGGCCGGCTACACCTTC. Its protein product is CSSSLSFVAGYTF.

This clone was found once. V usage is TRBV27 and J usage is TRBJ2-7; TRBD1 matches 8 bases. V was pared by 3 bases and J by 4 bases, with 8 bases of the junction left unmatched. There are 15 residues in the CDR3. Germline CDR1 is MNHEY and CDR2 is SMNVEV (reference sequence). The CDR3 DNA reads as TGTGCCAGCAGTTTTATCGCAGGGGGCGCGTACGAGCAGTACTTC. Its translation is CASSFIAGGAYEQYF.

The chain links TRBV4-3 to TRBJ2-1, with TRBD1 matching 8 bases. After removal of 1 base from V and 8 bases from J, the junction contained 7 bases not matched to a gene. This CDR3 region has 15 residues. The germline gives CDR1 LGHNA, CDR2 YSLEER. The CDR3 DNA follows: TGCGCCAGCAGCCAAGGACAGGGGATTACACATGAGCAGTTCTTC. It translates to CASSQGQGITHEQFF.

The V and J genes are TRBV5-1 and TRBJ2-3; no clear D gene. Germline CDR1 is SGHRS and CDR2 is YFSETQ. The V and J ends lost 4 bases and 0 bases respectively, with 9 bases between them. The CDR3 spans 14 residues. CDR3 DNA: TGCGCCAGCAGCGCAGGTGGGAGCACAGATACGCAGTATTTT. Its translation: CASSAGGSTDTQYF.

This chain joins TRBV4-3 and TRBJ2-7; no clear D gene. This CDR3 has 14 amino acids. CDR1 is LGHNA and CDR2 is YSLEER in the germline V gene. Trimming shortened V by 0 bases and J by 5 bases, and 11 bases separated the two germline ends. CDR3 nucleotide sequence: TGCGCCAGCAGCCAAGATCTAGTACGAAACGAGCAGTACTTC. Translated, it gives CASSQDLVRNEQYF.